This T cell receptor (beta chain) is from a study of T cells in Graves' hyperthyroidism and ophthalmopathy. General study points: Most expanded thyroid clonotypes above 0.001 recurred in blood. Ophthalmopathy onset followed model prediction by a median approximately 7 months.

This clonotype has at least ten counts. Its matching antigen is unknown. Diagnostic assessment was based on clinical symptoms, serum thyroxine and TRAb, thyroid ultrasound and orbital computed tomography. What was amplified from RNA transcripts were TCR beta CDR3 regions. Carried out on the TCR CDR3, a first-round RT-PCR used the HTBI primer set. MiXCR was run by TCRdb on the multiplex PCR reads, yielding one entry per CDR3 protein. The table records 660,000 or so distinct CDR3 sequences, about 45% of them present only once. In germline, CDR1 is SQVTM, CDR2 ANQGSEA. The J segment lost 5 bases and the V segment lost 4 bases, leaving 4 bases of the junction unmatched. This CDR3 has 13 amino acids.

The chain joins TRBV29-1 to TRBJ1-4, with 7 bases aligning to TRBD1. The sample consisted of peripheral blood or thyroid tissue (not recorded which). This receptor was obtained from an adult man with Graves' disease, either hyperthyroidism or ophthalmopathy (not recorded which). The CDR3 protein is CSVGDRRNEKLFF. CDR3 DNA: TGCAGCGTTGGGGACAGAAGAAATGAAAAACTGTTTTTT.